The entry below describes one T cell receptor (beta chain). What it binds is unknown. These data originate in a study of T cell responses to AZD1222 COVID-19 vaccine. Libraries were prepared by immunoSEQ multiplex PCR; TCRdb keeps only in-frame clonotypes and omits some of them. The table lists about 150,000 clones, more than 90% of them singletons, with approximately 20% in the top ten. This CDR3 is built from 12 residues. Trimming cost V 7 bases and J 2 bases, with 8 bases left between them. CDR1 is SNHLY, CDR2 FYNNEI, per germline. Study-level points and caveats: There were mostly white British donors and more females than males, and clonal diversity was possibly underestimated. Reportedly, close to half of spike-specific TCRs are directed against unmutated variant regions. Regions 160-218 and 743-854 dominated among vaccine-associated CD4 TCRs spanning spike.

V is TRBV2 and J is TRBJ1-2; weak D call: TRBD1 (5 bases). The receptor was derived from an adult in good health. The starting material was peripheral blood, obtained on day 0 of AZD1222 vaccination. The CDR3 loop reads CASKRDNYGYTF. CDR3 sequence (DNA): TGTGCCAGCAAAAGGGACAACTATGGCTACACCTTC.